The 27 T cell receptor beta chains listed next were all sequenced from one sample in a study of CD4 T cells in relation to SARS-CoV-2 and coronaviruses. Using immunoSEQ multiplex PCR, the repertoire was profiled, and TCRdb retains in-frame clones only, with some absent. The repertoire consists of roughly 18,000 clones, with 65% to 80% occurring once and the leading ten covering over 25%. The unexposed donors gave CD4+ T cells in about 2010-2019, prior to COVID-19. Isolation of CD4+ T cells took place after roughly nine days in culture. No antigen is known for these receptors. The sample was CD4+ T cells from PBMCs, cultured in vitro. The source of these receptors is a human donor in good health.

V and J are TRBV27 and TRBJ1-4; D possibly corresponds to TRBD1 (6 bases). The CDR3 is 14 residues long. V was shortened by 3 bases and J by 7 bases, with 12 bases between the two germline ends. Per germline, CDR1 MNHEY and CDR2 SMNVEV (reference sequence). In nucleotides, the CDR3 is TGTGCCAGCAGTTTCGGGGGGCCGGGTGAAAAACTGTTTTTT. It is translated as CASSFGGPGEKLFF.

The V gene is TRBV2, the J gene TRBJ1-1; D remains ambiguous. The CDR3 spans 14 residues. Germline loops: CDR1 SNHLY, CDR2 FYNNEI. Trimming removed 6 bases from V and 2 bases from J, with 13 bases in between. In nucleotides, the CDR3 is TGTGCCAGCAGCCCAAGGACGGGTAACACTGAAGCTTTCTTT. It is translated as CASSPRTGNTEAFF.

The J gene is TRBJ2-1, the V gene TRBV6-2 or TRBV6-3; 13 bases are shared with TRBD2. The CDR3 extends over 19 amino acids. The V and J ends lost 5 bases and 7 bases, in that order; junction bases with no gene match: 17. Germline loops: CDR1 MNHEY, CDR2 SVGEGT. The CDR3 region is CASSHRTGMGLAGINEQFF. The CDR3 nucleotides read TGTGCCAGCAGTCACCGGACAGGGATGGGACTAGCGGGAATTAATGAGCAGTTCTTC.

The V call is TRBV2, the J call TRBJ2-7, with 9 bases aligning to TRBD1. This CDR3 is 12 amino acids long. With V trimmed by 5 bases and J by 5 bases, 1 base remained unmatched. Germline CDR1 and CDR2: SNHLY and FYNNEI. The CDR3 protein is CASSYRGHEQYF. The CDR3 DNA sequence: TGTGCCAGCAGTTACAGGGGGCACGAGCAGTACTTC.

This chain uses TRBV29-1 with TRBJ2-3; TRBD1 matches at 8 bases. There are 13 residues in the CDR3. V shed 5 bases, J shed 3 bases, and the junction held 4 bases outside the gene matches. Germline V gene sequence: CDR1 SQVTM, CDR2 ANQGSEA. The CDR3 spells CSVRRDRTDTQYF. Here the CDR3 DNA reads TGCAGCGTTCGCCGGGACAGGACAGATACGCAGTATTTT.

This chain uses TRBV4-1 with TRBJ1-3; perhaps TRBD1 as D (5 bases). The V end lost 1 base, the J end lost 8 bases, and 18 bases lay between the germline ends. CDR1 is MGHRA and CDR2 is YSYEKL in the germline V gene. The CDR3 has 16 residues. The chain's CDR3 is CASSQVGGGGWDTIYF. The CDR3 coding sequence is TGCGCCAGCAGCCAAGTTGGCGGGGGTGGTTGGGACACCATATATTTT.

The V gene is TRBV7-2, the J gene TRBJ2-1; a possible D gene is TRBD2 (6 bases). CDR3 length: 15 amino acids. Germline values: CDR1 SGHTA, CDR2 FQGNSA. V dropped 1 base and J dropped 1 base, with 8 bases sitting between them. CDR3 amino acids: CASSLGLGSYNEQFF. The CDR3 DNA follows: TGTGCCAGCAGCTTAGGACTAGGGTCCTACAATGAGCAGTTCTTC.

For the CDR3, the DNA is TGCGCCAGCAGCTTGGCCCCGGGACAGGGGATGGATGAGCAGTTCTTC. It translates to CASSLAPGQGMDEQFF. The chain links TRBV5-1 to TRBJ2-1, with TRBD1 matching 10 bases. V lost 0 bases, J lost 8 bases, and 8 bases stayed unmatched. This CDR3 has 16 residues. Germline V lookup: CDR1 SGHRS, CDR2 YFSETQ.

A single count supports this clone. CDR3 nucleotide sequence: TGTGCCAGCAGCGTCCTAGCGGGAGACGGGGAGACCCAGTACTTC. Translating gives CASSVLAGDGETQYF. The rearrangement links TRBV9 to TRBJ2-5; 10 positions match TRBD2. The V gene's germline CDR1 is SGDLS and CDR2 YYNGEE. The CDR3 runs 15 residues. V trimming: 2 bases; J trimming: 5 bases; junction bases outside the gene matches: 6.

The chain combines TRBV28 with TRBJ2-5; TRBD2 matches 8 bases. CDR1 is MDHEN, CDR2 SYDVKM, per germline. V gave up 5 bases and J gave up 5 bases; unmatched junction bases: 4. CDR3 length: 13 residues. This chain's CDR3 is CASSTSGPETQYF. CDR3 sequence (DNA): TGTGCCAGCAGTACTAGCGGTCCGGAGACCCAGTACTTC.

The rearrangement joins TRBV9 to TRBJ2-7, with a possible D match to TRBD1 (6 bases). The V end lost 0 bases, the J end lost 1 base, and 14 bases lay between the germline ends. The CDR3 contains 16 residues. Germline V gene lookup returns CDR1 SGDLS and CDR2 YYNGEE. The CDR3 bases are TGTGCCAGCAGCGTAGGGGGAAGAGGGGGATCCTACGAGCAGTACTTC. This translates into CASSVGGRGGSYEQYF.

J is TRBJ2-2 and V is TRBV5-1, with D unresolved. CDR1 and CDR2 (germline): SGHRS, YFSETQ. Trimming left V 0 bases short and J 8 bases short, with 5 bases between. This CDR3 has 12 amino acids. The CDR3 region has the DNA TGCGCCAGCAGCTTGGAGGTGGGGGAGCTGTTTTTT. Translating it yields CASSLEVGELFF.

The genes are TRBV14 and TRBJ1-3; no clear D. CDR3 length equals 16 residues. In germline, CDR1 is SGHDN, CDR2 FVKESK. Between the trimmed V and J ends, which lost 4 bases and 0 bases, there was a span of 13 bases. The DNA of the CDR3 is TGTGCCAGCAGCCCACTCGGGCCCTCCTCTGGAAACACCATATATTTT. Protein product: CASSPLGPSSGNTIYF.

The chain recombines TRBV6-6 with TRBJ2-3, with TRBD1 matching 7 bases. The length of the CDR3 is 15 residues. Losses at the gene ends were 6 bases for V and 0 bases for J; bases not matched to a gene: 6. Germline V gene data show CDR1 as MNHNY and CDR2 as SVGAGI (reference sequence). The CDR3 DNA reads TGTGCCAGCAGGCGACAGGGTACTAGCACAGATACGCAGTATTTT. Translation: CASRRQGTSTDTQYF.

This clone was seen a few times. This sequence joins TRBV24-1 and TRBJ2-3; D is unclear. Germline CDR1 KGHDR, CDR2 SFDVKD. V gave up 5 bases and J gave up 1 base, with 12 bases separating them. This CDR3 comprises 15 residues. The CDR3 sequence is CATSAWEFGTDTQYF. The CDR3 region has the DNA TGTGCCACCAGTGCTTGGGAATTCGGCACAGATACGCAGTATTTT.

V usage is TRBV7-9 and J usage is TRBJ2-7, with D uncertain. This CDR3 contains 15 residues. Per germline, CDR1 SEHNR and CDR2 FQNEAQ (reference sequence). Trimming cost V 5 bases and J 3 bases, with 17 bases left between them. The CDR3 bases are TGTGCCAGCAGCACCCGACCAGAGCCCTTCTACGAGCAGTACTTC. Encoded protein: CASSTRPEPFYEQYF.

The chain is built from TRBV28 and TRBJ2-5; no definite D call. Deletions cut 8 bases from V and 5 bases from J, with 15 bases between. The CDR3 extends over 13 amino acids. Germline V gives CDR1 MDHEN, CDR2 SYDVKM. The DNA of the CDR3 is TGTGCCAGCGGATATAGGGTGTGGGAGACCCAGTACTTC. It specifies CASGYRVWETQYF.

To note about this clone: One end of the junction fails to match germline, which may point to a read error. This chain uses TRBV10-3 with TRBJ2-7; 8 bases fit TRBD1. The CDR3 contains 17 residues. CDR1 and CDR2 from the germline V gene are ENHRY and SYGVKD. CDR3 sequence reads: CDITNALDRDLAYEQYF. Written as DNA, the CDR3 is TGTGACATCACCAATGCCCTGGACAGGGATTTGGCCTACGAGCAGTACTTC.

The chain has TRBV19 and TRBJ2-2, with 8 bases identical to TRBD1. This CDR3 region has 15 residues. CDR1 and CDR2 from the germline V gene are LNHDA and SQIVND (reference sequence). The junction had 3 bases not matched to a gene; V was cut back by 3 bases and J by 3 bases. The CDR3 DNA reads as TGTGCCAGTAGTATTCTGGACAGGGACACCGGGGAGCTGTTTTTT. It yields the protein CASSILDRDTGELFF.

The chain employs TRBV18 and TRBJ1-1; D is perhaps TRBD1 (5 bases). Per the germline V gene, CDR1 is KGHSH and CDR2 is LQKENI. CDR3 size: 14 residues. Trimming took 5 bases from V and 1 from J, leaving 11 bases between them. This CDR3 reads CASSLTRENTEAFF. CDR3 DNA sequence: TGTGCCAGCTCATTGACCAGGGAGAACACTGAAGCTTTCTTT.

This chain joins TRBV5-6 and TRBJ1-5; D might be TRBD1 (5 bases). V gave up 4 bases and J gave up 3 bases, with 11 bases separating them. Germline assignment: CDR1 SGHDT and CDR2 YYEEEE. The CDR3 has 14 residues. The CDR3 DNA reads TGTGCCAGCAGCGATACGGGGGTCAATCAGCCCCAGCATTTT. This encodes CASSDTGVNQPQHF.

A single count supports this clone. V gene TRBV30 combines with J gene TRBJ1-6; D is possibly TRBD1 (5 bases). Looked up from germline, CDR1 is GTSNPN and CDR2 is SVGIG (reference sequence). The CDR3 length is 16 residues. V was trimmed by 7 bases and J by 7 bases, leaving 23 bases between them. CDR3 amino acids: CAFRGPGPLWNSPLHF. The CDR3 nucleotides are TGTGCCTTTCGGGGTCCAGGGCCCCTGTGGAATTCACCCCTCCACTTT.

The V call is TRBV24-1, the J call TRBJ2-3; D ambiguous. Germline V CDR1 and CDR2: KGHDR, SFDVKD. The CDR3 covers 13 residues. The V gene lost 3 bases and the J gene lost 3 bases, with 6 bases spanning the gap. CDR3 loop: CATSDAQTDTQYF. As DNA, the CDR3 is TGTGCCACCAGTGATGCTCAAACAGATACGCAGTATTTT.

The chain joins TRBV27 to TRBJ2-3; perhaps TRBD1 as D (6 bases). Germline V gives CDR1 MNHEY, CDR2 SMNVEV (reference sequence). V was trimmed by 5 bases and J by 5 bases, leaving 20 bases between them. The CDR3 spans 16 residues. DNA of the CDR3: TGTGCCAGCAGTCCCAGGTGGCTCAAAGGGGGAGATACGCAGTATTTT. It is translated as CASSPRWLKGGDTQYF.

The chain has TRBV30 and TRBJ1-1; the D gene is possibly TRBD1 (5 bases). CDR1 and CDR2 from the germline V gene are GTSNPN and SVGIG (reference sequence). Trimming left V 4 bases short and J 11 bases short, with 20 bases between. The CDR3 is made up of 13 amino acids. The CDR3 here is CAWNLGGSSWAFF. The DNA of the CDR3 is TGTGCCTGGAACCTCGGGGGGTCGAGCTGGGCTTTCTTT.

The DNA for the CDR3 is TGCGCCAGCAGCTTGGCCAGACAGGCCCAGTTCAATGAGCAGTTCTTC. This encodes CASSLARQAQFNEQFF. The chain carries TRBV5-1 and TRBJ2-1, with D tentatively TRBD1 (6 bases). Per the germline V gene, CDR1 is SGHRS and CDR2 is YFSETQ. Trimming took off 0 bases at V and 6 bases at J, with 16 bases between the two ends. The CDR3 consists of 16 residues.

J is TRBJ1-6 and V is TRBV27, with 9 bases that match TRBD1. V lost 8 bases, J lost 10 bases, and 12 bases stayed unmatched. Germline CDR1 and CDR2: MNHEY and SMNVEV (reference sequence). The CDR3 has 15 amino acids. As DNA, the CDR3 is TGTGCCAGCGCCCTCACAGGGGGCATGGACTCACCCCTCCACTTT. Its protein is CASALTGGMDSPLHF.